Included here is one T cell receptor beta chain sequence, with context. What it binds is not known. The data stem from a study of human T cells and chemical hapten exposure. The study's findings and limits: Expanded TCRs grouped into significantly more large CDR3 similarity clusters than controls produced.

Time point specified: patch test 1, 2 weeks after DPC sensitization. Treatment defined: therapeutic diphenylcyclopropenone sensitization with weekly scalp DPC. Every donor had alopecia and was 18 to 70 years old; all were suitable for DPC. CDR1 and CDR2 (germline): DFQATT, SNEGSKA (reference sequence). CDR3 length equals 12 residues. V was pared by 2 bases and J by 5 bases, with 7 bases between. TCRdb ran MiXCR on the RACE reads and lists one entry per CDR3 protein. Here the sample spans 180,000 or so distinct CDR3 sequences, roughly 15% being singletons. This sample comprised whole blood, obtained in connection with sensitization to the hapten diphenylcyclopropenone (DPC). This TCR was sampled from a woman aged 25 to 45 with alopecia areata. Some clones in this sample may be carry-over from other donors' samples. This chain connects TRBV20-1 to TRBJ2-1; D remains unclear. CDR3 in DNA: TGCAGTGCTAGACATATACACAATGAGCAGTTCTTC. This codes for CSARHIHNEQFF.